Below are 24 T cell receptor beta chains sequenced from a single sample in a study of spatial heterogeneity in lung cancer. No antigen is known for these receptors. Using its own MiXCR run on the 5' RACE reads, TCRdb lists one record per CDR3 protein. This sample has 9,500 to 12,000 distinct CDR3 sequences, with roughly 7.4% found just once. Documented time point: sample taken at primary tumor resection. Study-level findings and limits: Within tumors, counts of expanded alpha and beta TCRs tracked tumor mutation counts.

Sequences were derived from lung tumor tissue, sampled at surgery. The source of these receptors is a female donor with early-stage non-small cell lung cancer.

This clonotype came up a few times. This beta chain turned up in a library designed for alpha chains; as an off-target read, its abundance says little. V usage is TRBV7-8 and J usage is TRBJ2-3; D possibly matches TRBD1 or TRBD2 (5 bases each). Germline CDR1 is SGHVS and CDR2 is FQNEAQ. V lost 2 bases and J lost 0, with 9 bases in between. The CDR3 totals 15 residues. The DNA of the CDR3 is TGTGCCAGCAGCTTAATGTGGGGGAGCACAGATACGCAGTATTTT. Its translation is CASSLMWGSTDTQYF.

The sample holds many counts of this clonotype. The library was designed around alpha chains, so this beta chain is a stray read whose abundance carries little weight. V usage is TRBV20-1 and J usage is TRBJ2-7; D not resolved. Germline V lookup: CDR1 DFQATT, CDR2 SNEGSKA (reference sequence). Trimming stripped 3 bases from V and 0 bases from J, with 6 bases between. The CDR3 is 12 residues long. The CDR3: CSASDSSYEQYF. CDR3 DNA sequence: TGCAGTGCTAGTGATTCCTCCTACGAGCAGTACTTC.

This clonotype appeared many times. This beta chain was picked up by a library intended for alpha chains and is off target, so its count carries little meaning. The V gene is TRBV9, the J gene TRBJ1-4; no definite D call. The V and J ends lost 4 bases and 5 bases respectively, with 12 bases between them. Looked up from germline, CDR1 is SGDLS and CDR2 is YYNGEE. The CDR3 has 14 amino acids. The CDR3: CASSPRIGNEKLFF. For the CDR3, the DNA is TGTGCCAGCAGCCCTCGAATAGGGAATGAAAAACTGTTTTTT.

This clonotype was observed at least ten times. Found in a library prepared for alpha chains, this beta chain is an off-target read, and its abundance has little meaning. The V gene is TRBV20-1, the J gene TRBJ2-1; possibly TRBD2 for D (6 bases). The CDR3 runs 16 residues. Per germline, CDR1 DFQATT and CDR2 SNEGSKA (reference sequence). Trimming shortened V by 1 base and J by 4 bases, and 17 bases separated the two germline ends. The CDR3 here is CSARALGASVYNEQFF. The CDR3 nucleotides are TGCAGTGCTAGAGCTTTAGGGGCTAGCGTATACAATGAGCAGTTCTTC.

As regards this clonotype: This beta chain represents an off-target read in a library built for alpha chains; its size is of limited meaning. The chain employs TRBV19 and TRBJ1-5; weak D call: TRBD1 (6 bases). CDR3 size: 18 residues. The ends were cut back, 3 bases at V and 0 bases at J, with 18 bases in the middle. Looked up from germline, CDR1 is LNHDA and CDR2 is SQIVND (reference sequence). CDR3 in amino acids: CASSMGRQVGHSNQPQHF. The CDR3 DNA is TGTGCCAGTAGTATGGGAAGACAGGTGGGGCATAGCAATCAGCCCCAGCATTTT. Combining the CDR3 with reference TRBV19 and TRBJ1-5 gives the whole variable domain DGGITQSPKYLFRKEGQNVTLSCEQNLNHDAMYWYRQDPGQGLRLIYYSQIVNDFQKGDIAEGYSVSREKKESFPLTVTSAQKNPTAFYLCASSMGRQVGHSNQPQHFGDGTRLSIL.

Concerning this clonotype: As an off-target read in a library built for alpha chains, this beta chain has a frequency of little significance. The rearrangement uses TRBV5-1 and TRBJ2-3; 7 bases match TRBD1. The CDR3 runs 15 residues. Germline CDR1 reads SGHRS; CDR2 reads YFSETQ. V dropped 4 bases and J dropped 0; count of bases not matched to a gene: 5. The CDR3 nucleotides read TGCGCCAGCAGCCCGGGGACAGCTAGCACAGATACGCAGTATTTT. This codes for CASSPGTASTDTQYF.

By its share, this clonotype is medium-sized (0.01 to 0.1%). Since it is a stray read in a library aimed at alpha chains, this beta chain has a size that is not meaningful. V is TRBV2 and J is TRBJ2-5; D remains unclear. Germline CDR1 reads SNHLY; CDR2 reads FYNNEI. V gave up 3 bases and J gave up 5 bases, with 13 bases separating them. This CDR3 region has 14 residues. The CDR3 loop reads CASSDVGLKETQYF. In DNA, the CDR3 is TGTGCCAGCAGTGATGTAGGGTTGAAGGAGACCCAGTACTTC.

This clonotype was seen repeatedly, ten times or more. With the library built for alpha chains, this beta chain is off target and its frequency is not meaningful. The rearrangement uses TRBV20-1 and TRBJ1-6; 7 bases line up with TRBD1. V lost 0 bases, J lost 7 bases, and 6 bases stayed unmatched. Germline CDR1 DFQATT, CDR2 SNEGSKA (reference sequence). The CDR3 loop spans 15 amino acids. The CDR3 DNA is TGCAGTGCTAGAGATTACAGGGGACCGAATTCACCCCTCCACTTT. This gives the protein CSARDYRGPNSPLHF.

This clonotype was seen ten or more times. The library was built for alpha chains, so this beta chain is an off-target read and its size means little. J is TRBJ1-1 and V is TRBV6-6; the D is unclear. The CDR3 covers 13 residues. Germline V gives CDR1 MNHNY, CDR2 SVGAGI (reference sequence). The V and J ends lost 5 bases and 6 bases respectively, with 13 bases between them. CDR3 loop: CASSPYLAPEAFF. CDR3 nucleotides: TGTGCCAGCAGTCCTTACCTGGCTCCTGAAGCTTTCTTT.

This clonotype was seen many times. This beta chain was picked up by a library intended for alpha chains and is off target, so its count carries little meaning. This chain joins TRBV5-1 and TRBJ2-5; 7 positions match TRBD1. Germline CDR1 SGHRS, CDR2 YFSETQ. With V trimmed by 5 bases and J by 1 base, 11 bases remained unmatched. This CDR3 is 16 amino acids long. The CDR3 DNA follows: TGCGCCAGCAGATCTTCCGGGACAGCCTTCCAAGAGACCCAGTACTTC. This sequence encodes CASRSSGTAFQETQYF. Based on the CDR3 plus reference TRBV5-1 and TRBJ2-5, the full variable domain is KAGVTQTPRYLIKTRGQQVTLSCSPISGHRSVSWYQQTPGQGLQFLFEYFSETQRNKGNFPGRFSGRQFSNSRSEMNVSTLELGDSALYLCASRSSGTAFQETQYFGPGTRLLVL.

This clonotype was observed many times. In a library made to pick up alpha chains, this beta chain is a stray read with a size that means little. This sequence joins TRBV6-1 and TRBJ1-3, with no clear D. Trimming shortened V by 7 bases and J by 9 bases, and 13 bases separated the two germline ends. The CDR3 has 12 residues. Germline V lookup: CDR1 MNHNS, CDR2 SASEGT. DNA for the CDR3: TGTGCCAGCAAATCCTCCCGGGGCACCATATATTTT. Translated: CASKSSRGTIYF.

In its sample, this clonotype was seen many times. Because this beta chain is a stray read in a library intended to capture alpha chains, its abundance should not be given much weight. The chain carries TRBV12-3 or TRBV12-4 and TRBJ1-1, with D maybe TRBD1 (5 bases). This CDR3 contains 12 residues. Deletions cut 5 bases from V and 4 bases from J, with 8 bases between. The CDR3 is CASSAQGTEAFF. Written as DNA, the CDR3 is TGTGCCAGCAGTGCTCAGGGCACTGAAGCTTTCTTT.

This clonotype was seen ten or more times. This beta chain lies outside the target of a library built for alpha chains; its clone size means little. The rearrangement joins TRBV7-9 to TRBJ1-1, with a possible D match to TRBD1 (6 bases). Germline CDR1 is SEHNR and CDR2 is FQNEAQ (reference sequence). The CDR3 runs to 17 residues. With 2 bases removed from V and 3 bases from J, the gap between germline ends came to 19 bases. The CDR3 is CASSLTGQGPRYTEAFF. CDR3 in DNA: TGTGCCAGCAGCTTAACTGGCCAGGGGCCGCGGTACACTGAAGCTTTCTTT.

On this clonotype: Because this beta chain is a stray read in a library intended to capture alpha chains, its abundance should not be given much weight. The chain employs TRBV7-2 and TRBJ1-1; TRBD1 might be the D (5 bases). Trimming cost V 4 bases and J 0 bases, with 9 bases left between them. Germline V lookup: CDR1 SGHTA, CDR2 FQGNSA. CDR3 size: 14 residues. The CDR3 DNA follows: TGTGCCAGCAGCTCAGGGCCCCTGAACACTGAAGCTTTCTTT. This encodes CASSSGPLNTEAFF. Based on the CDR3 plus reference TRBV7-2 and TRBJ1-1, the full variable domain is GAGVSQSPSNKVTEKGKDVELRCDPISGHTALYWYRQSLGQGLEFLIYFQGNSAPDKSGLPSDRFSAERTGGSVSTLTIQRTQQEDSAVYLCASSSGPLNTEAFFGQGTRLTVV.

This clonotype has a count of ten or more. This beta chain represents an off-target read in a library built for alpha chains; its size is of limited meaning. The chain combines TRBV7-3 with TRBJ1-1; D possibly corresponds to TRBD1 (5 bases). The CDR3 contains 15 residues. Deletions cut 5 bases from V and 1 base from J, with 14 bases between. Looked up from germline, CDR1 is SGHTA and CDR2 is FQGTGA. The DNA of the CDR3 is TGTGCCAGCAGCCTTATGAGGGGCAAGAACACTGAAGCTTTCTTT. It is translated as CASSLMRGKNTEAFF.

This clonotype was found many times. Because the library targeted alpha chains, this beta chain is an off-target read whose size means little. The rearrangement links TRBV7-2 to TRBJ1-1; no clear D. Looked up from germline, CDR1 is SGHTA and CDR2 is FQGNSA. The CDR3 spans 12 residues. With 7 bases removed from V and 1 base from J, the gap between germline ends came to 7 bases. CDR3 bases: TGTGCCAGCATGTTGGCGAACACTGAAGCTTTCTTT. Residues: CASMLANTEAFF.

This clonotype was counted ten times or more. In a library made to pick up alpha chains, this beta chain is a stray read with a size that means little. V is TRBV28 and J is TRBJ1-2; 7 nucleotides line up with TRBD1. This CDR3 is 15 amino acids long. Germline loops: CDR1 MDHEN, CDR2 SYDVKM. Unmatched junction bases numbered 11, after V lost 4 bases and J lost 6 bases. The CDR3 is CASSSPRKGADGYTF. CDR3 DNA: TGTGCCAGCAGTTCCCCTCGAAAGGGGGCGGATGGCTACACCTTC.

Many counts were recorded for this clonotype. The size of this beta chain means little, since it is a stray read in a library made for alpha chains. The V gene is TRBV7-2, the J gene TRBJ1-1; D is ambiguous. Germline V gene data show CDR1 as SGHTA and CDR2 as FQGNSA. The V and J ends lost 3 bases and 6 bases respectively, with 11 bases between them. The CDR3 is 13 amino acids. The CDR3 region is CASSFGGWAEAFF. CDR3 coding DNA: TGTGCCAGCAGCTTTGGAGGGTGGGCTGAAGCTTTCTTT.

This clonotype is labeled medium-sized. The library was designed around alpha chains, so this beta chain is a stray read whose abundance carries little weight. The chain is built from TRBV2 and TRBJ1-1; D not resolved. V was pared by 4 bases and J by 10 bases, with 13 bases between. Germline V CDR1 and CDR2: SNHLY, FYNNEI. The CDR3 is 12 amino acids. The CDR3 is CASSASVKGAFF. In DNA, the CDR3 is TGTGCCAGCAGTGCCTCCGTTAAGGGAGCTTTCTTT.

This clonotype appeared a few times. With the library built for alpha chains, this beta chain is off target and its frequency is not meaningful. The chain carries TRBV20-1 and TRBJ1-2; tentatively, D is TRBD1 (5 bases). Germline V gene data show CDR1 as DFQATT and CDR2 as SNEGSKA (reference sequence). The CDR3 has 15 residues. V lost 3 bases and J lost 0, with 14 bases in between. In DNA, the CDR3 is TGCAGTGCTAGGTATTGGGGCAGGACTAACTATGGCTACACCTTC. This gives the protein CSARYWGRTNYGYTF.

As to this clonotype: This beta chain is a stray read from a library made for alpha chains; its abundance is not meaningful. The chain links TRBV3-1 to TRBJ2-7, with unresolved D. Per the germline V gene, CDR1 is LGHDT and CDR2 is YNNKEL (reference sequence). The V gene lost 3 bases and the J gene lost 5 bases, with 11 bases spanning the gap. This CDR3 is 13 amino acids long. This chain's CDR3 is CASSQGTSDEQYF. CDR3 coding DNA: TGTGCCAGCAGCCAGGGAACAAGCGACGAGCAGTACTTC.

This clonotype is categorized as medium-sized (0.01 to 0.1%). With the library built for alpha chains, this beta chain is off target and its frequency is not meaningful. This chain connects TRBV6-5 to TRBJ2-4; weak D call: TRBD2 (6 bases). The CDR3 sequence is 16 residues long. Looked up from germline, CDR1 is MNHEY and CDR2 is SVGAGI. Trimming took 4 bases from V and 8 from J, leaving 21 bases between them. CDR3 bases: TGTGCCAGCAGTTTCTCGCGGCTAGCGTGGGGGGACATTCAGTACTTC. Its translation is CASSFSRLAWGDIQYF.

This clonotype showed up just a few times. For a library built for alpha chains, this beta chain is a stray read; little rests on its size. The genes are TRBV5-1 and TRBJ1-6, with 7 bases fitting TRBD1. V lost 4 bases to trimming and J lost 7 bases; unmatched junction nucleotides: 11. The CDR3 runs to 16 residues. Germline CDR1 and CDR2: SGHRS and YFSETQ. The CDR3: CASSPTGNLRNSPLHF. CDR3 nucleotides: TGCGCCAGCAGCCCGACAGGGAACCTCCGCAATTCACCCCTCCACTTT.

At least ten counts were recorded for this clonotype. The library was prepared for alpha chains; this beta chain is a stray read, so its frequency means little. The chain couples TRBV20-1 to TRBJ1-2; D possibly corresponds to TRBD1 (5 bases). Per germline, CDR1 DFQATT and CDR2 SNEGSKA (reference sequence). This CDR3 is built from 14 residues. With 0 bases removed from V and 4 bases from J, the gap between germline ends came to 12 bases. The CDR3 DNA is TGCAGTGCTAGAGAGGAAGGGGCGGGCTATGGCTACACCTTC. Its protein product is CSAREEGAGYGYTF.